One and the same sample provided the 31 T cell receptor beta chains below, sequenced in a study of T cell repertoires in cytomegalovirus infection. MiXCR, run by TCRdb on the reads, gives a single entry per CDR3 protein. The repertoire includes hundreds of thousands of distinct CDR3 sequences, approximately 24% of them detected once, and 8% sits in the top ten. Sequenced material: CD8+ T cells from PBMCs. The receptors were gathered from a human donor in good health (CMV status not recorded). Some clones in this sample may be carry-over from other donors' samples.

The chain's CDR3 is CASSPFGGGAYNEQFF. In DNA form, the CDR3 reads TGTGCCAGCAGCCCATTTGGGGGTGGAGCCTACAATGAGCAGTTCTTC. This chain links TRBV7-6 with TRBJ2-1; the D gene could be TRBD1 or TRBD2 (5 bases each). This CDR3 is built from 16 residues. Trimming took off 5 bases at V and 2 bases at J, with 16 bases between the two ends. In germline, CDR1 is SGHVS, CDR2 FNYEAQ.

As concerns this clonotype: One junction end does not reproduce the germline sequence, and a read error may be involved. The chain carries TRBV29-1 and TRBJ2-1; TRBD2 matches 8 bases. The germline V gene has CDR1 SQVTM and CDR2 ANQGSEA. This CDR3 is 14 amino acids long. As DNA, the CDR3 is TGCAGCGTCTGGGGGGGGAGCGGGGGTCCTGAGCAGATCTTC. It encodes CSVWGGSGGPEQIF.

This clonotype was observed once. This rearrangement joins TRBV28 to TRBJ1-2; perhaps TRBD1 as D (5 bases). With 6 bases removed from V and 3 bases from J, the gap between germline ends came to 17 bases. There are 15 residues in the CDR3. Per the germline V gene, CDR1 is MDHEN and CDR2 is SYDVKM. DNA for the CDR3: TGTGCCAGCAGAAGACAGTCCTCCACACACTATGGCTACACCTTC. Protein: CASRRQSSTHYGYTF.

With regard to this clonotype: Being one base from a much bigger clone, this may be a read error. The V gene is TRBV10-3, the J gene TRBJ1-2; D not certain. The germline V gene encodes CDR1 ENHRY and CDR2 SYGVKD. The CDR3 extends over 12 amino acids. The CDR3 DNA sequence: TGTACCATCAAAAACACCGACTATGGCTACACCTTC. This sequence encodes CTIKNTDYGYTF.

The chain carries TRBV6-5 and TRBJ2-3; D is possibly TRBD2 (6 bases). This CDR3 region has 15 residues. Trimming left V 5 bases short and J 1 base short, with 13 bases between. CDR1 and CDR2 (germline): MNHEY, SVGAGI. The CDR3: CASSRLVGGTDTQYF. In DNA, the CDR3 is TGTGCCAGCAGTAGACTAGTGGGGGGCACAGATACGCAGTATTTT.

The rearrangement joins TRBV6-2 or TRBV6-3 to TRBJ2-3; 9 nucleotides match TRBD1. After removal of 2 bases from V and 0 bases from J, the junction contained 9 bases not matched to a gene. The germline V gene encodes CDR1 MNHEY and CDR2 SVGEGT. The CDR3 covers 18 residues. CDR3 nucleotide sequence: TGTGCCAGCAGTTACGAGGACAGGGGACGAGCTAGCACAGATACGCAGTATTTT. This translates into CASSYEDRGRASTDTQYF.

J is TRBJ1-1 and V is TRBV20-1; tentatively, D is TRBD1 (5 bases). The CDR3 is 13 amino acids. Germline values: CDR1 DFQATT, CDR2 SNEGSKA (reference sequence). V was clipped by 6 bases and J by 3 bases, with 14 bases between them. The DNA of the CDR3 is TGCAGTGCCCCGGCAAGGGGAGACACTGAAGCTTTCTTT. Its translation is CSAPARGDTEAFF.

This clonotype was seen only a few times. The chain has TRBV6-5 and TRBJ2-2; no clear D gene. V lost 8 bases and J 6 bases, leaving 7 bases between the germline ends. In germline, CDR1 is MNHEY, CDR2 SVGAGI. The CDR3 runs to 11 residues. CDR3: CASLAAGELFF. CDR3 in DNA: TGTGCCAGCTTAGCCGCCGGGGAGCTGTTTTTT.

This clonotype appeared a few times. The gene calls are TRBV9 and TRBJ2-1; TRBD2 is a possible D gene (7 bases). Trimming removed 4 bases from V and 5 bases from J, with 25 bases in between. The CDR3 runs to 18 residues. Per the germline V gene, CDR1 is SGDLS and CDR2 is YYNGEE. The CDR3 loop reads CASSSRGVRSGANNEQFF. DNA of the CDR3: TGTGCCAGCAGCTCCAGGGGTGTTCGGAGCGGGGCAAACAATGAGCAGTTCTTC.

V and J are TRBV29-1 and TRBJ1-2; tentatively, D is TRBD1 (5 bases). The V gene's germline CDR1 is SQVTM and CDR2 ANQGSEA. The CDR3 extends over 12 amino acids. The ends were cut back, 8 bases at V and 1 base at J, with 11 bases in the middle. For the CDR3, the DNA is TGCAGCCCTGGGACGGTTAACTATGGCTACACCTTC. Its translation: CSPGTVNYGYTF.

In its sample, this clonotype was seen many times. The chain has TRBV7-9 and TRBJ2-1; unclear D gene. Trimming took off 5 bases at V and 7 bases at J, with 9 bases between the two ends. The CDR3 is made up of 12 amino acids. Germline values: CDR1 SEHNR, CDR2 FQNEAQ (reference sequence). In DNA, the CDR3 is TGTGCCAGCAGCATCCCGGGTAATGAGCAGTTCTTC. Translated: CASSIPGNEQFF.

This clonotype was counted ten times or more. This chain connects TRBV6-6 to TRBJ2-7, with TRBD1 matching over 9 bases. Trimming cost V 3 bases and J 7 bases; bases outside gene matches: 10. Per germline, CDR1 MNHNY and CDR2 SVGAGI (reference sequence). This CDR3 is built from 15 residues. This CDR3 reads CASSYHRGRRMEQYF. CDR3 coding DNA: TGTGCCAGCAGTTATCACAGGGGGCGAAGAATGGAGCAGTACTTC.

This rearrangement joins TRBV27 to TRBJ1-2, with TRBD1 identical over 7 bases. The CDR3 has 12 residues. The trim removed 11 bases at V and 2 bases at J, leaving 5 bases unmatched. Germline V gene sequence: CDR1 MNHEY, CDR2 SMNVEV (reference sequence). The CDR3 nucleotides read TGTGCCGTACGGACAGGCAACTATGGCTACACCTTC. Translated: CAVRTGNYGYTF.

This clonotype appeared once. In this CDR3 the conserved last residue, phenylalanine or tryptophan, is missing, so a read error is likely. The rearrangement uses TRBV20-1 and TRBJ2-3, with D maybe TRBD1 (6 bases). Trimming pared 6 bases from V and 3 bases from J, leaving 19 bases between. The CDR3 is made up of 15 amino acids. The germline CDR1 and CDR2 sequences are DFQATT and SNEGSKA (reference sequence). The CDR3 region is CSALGGGSGTDTQYS. In DNA, the CDR3 is TGCAGTGCCCTGGGTGGGGGCAGTGGAACAGATACGCAGTATTCT.

This clonotype has at least ten counts. The chain combines TRBV7-9 with TRBJ2-7; D is unresolved. This CDR3 has 13 residues. Germline CDR1 and CDR2: SEHNR and FQNEAQ (reference sequence). Deletions cut 3 bases from V and 0 bases from J, with 6 bases between. The CDR3 DNA is TGTGCCAGCAGCTTCGAGAGCTCCTACGAGCAGTACGTC. Translation gives CASSFESSYEQYV.

The sample holds a few counts of this clonotype. The genes are TRBV15 and TRBJ1-2, with 7 nucleotides matching TRBD1. The CDR3 extends over 14 amino acids. Germline V gene sequence: CDR1 LNHNV, CDR2 YYDKDF (reference sequence). The V and J ends lost 8 bases and 7 bases, in that order; junction bases with no gene match: 13. The CDR3 loop reads CATLDPGQEGGYTF. DNA of the CDR3: TGTGCCACCTTGGACCCCGGACAGGAAGGTGGCTACACCTTC.

This rearrangement joins TRBV20-1 to TRBJ2-1; tentatively, D is TRBD1 (5 bases). The V gene's germline CDR1 is DFQATT and CDR2 SNEGSKA (reference sequence). V lost 1 base to trimming and J lost 4 bases, with 17 bases between them. The CDR3 totals 16 residues. CDR3: CSARGPGQGKYNEQFF. CDR3 coding DNA: TGCAGTGCTAGAGGCCCCGGGCAGGGCAAGTACAATGAGCAGTTCTTC.

Many counts were recorded for this clonotype. V gene TRBV25-1 combines with J gene TRBJ1-2, with D maybe TRBD1 (5 bases). Trimming stripped 3 bases from V and 8 bases from J, with 16 bases between. The CDR3 sequence is 14 residues long. Per the germline V gene, CDR1 is MGHDK and CDR2 is SYGVNS. In DNA, the CDR3 is TGTGCCAGCAGTGAGGATTTCCGGCAGGGCGGCTACACCTTC. It encodes CASSEDFRQGGYTF.

This clonotype appeared many times. V gene TRBV28 combines with J gene TRBJ1-1; TRBD1 matches at 9 bases. CDR3 length: 15 amino acids. Germline trimming cut 10 bases from V and 1 base from J; bases unmatched to any gene: 10. Looked up from germline, CDR1 is MDHEN and CDR2 is SYDVKM. The CDR3 here is CATLHRGRANTEAFF. In nucleotides, the CDR3 is TGTGCCACCCTTCACAGGGGGCGTGCGAACACTGAAGCTTTCTTT.

About this clonotype: This sequence may be a read error, since a much larger clone differs from it by one base. The chain employs TRBV7-6 and TRBJ2-3; D is perhaps TRBD2 (5 bases). The CDR3 is 15 amino acids. The germline V gene has CDR1 SGHVS and CDR2 FNYEAQ. CDR3 nucleotide sequence: TGTGTCAGCAGCTTAATCGTGGGAGGCACAGATACGCAGTATTTT. Translating gives CVSSLIVGGTDTQYF.

This clonotype appeared many times. V is TRBV5-6 and J is TRBJ2-1; no definite D call. V lost 2 bases to trimming and J lost 8 bases, with 5 bases between them. Germline lookup yields CDR1 SGHDT and CDR2 YYEEEE. This CDR3 spans 11 amino acids. The CDR3 coding sequence is TGTGCCAGCAGCTTAGACCATGAGCAGTTCTTC. Its translation: CASSLDHEQFF.

This clonotype has only a few counts. V is TRBV2 and J is TRBJ2-1; no reliable D call. Germline CDR1 SNHLY, CDR2 FYNNEI. This CDR3 spans 14 amino acids. The V end was cut by 8 bases, the J end by 9 bases, with 20 bases between. The CDR3 loop is CASFMALDGVEQFF. Here the CDR3 DNA reads TGTGCCAGCTTCATGGCCCTAGACGGCGTTGAGCAGTTCTTC.

This chain links TRBV4-3 with TRBJ1-2; 7 positions match TRBD1. Losses at the gene ends were 0 bases for V and 8 bases for J; bases not matched to a gene: 6. Germline loops: CDR1 LGHNA, CDR2 YSLEER. The CDR3 has 14 residues. The DNA for the CDR3 is TGCGCCAGCAGCCAAGATCTTACAGGGGACGGCTACACCTTC. Its translation is CASSQDLTGDGYTF.

This sequence joins TRBV20-1 and TRBJ2-5, with 9 bases that match TRBD2. With V trimmed by 2 bases and J by 5 bases, 6 bases remained unmatched. The CDR3 consists of 14 residues. The germline V gene encodes CDR1 DFQATT and CDR2 SNEGSKA (reference sequence). The DNA for the CDR3 is TGCAGTGCTAGAAGGCGGGGGGGCCGCGAGACCCAGTACTTC. It translates to CSARRRGGRETQYF.

This clonotype came up a few times. The rearrangement joins TRBV12-3 or TRBV12-4 to TRBJ2-3; D is possibly TRBD1 (6 bases). The CDR3 runs 16 residues. The V end lost 3 bases, the J end lost 4 bases, and 17 bases lay between the germline ends. The CDR3 DNA reads TGTGCCAGCAGTTTTGAGCCAGGGGCAGAATCAGATACGCAGTATTTT. Protein sequence: CASSFEPGAESDTQYF.

This clonotype was picked up a small number of times. As the CDR3 is not closed by the conserved phenylalanine or tryptophan, this likely results from a read error. This chain links TRBV20-1 with TRBJ1-2, with 10 bases lining up with TRBD1. J lost 5 bases, V lost 5 bases, and 5 bases had no gene match. CDR3 size: 13 residues. CDR1 and CDR2 from the germline V gene are DFQATT and SNEGSKA (reference sequence). In DNA, the CDR3 is TGCAGTGCTCGGACAGGGGGGAGGTATGGCTACACCATC. This codes for CSARTGGRYGYTI.

The J gene is TRBJ2-5, the V gene TRBV6-2 or TRBV6-3; possibly TRBD1 for D (6 bases). The CDR3 has 14 residues. From germline, CDR1 is MNHEY and CDR2 SVGEGT. Deletions cut 7 bases from V and 2 bases from J, with 14 bases between. The CDR3, as DNA: TGTGCCAGCACTAACCCTGGACAGCAAGAGACCCAGTACTTC. Translated: CASTNPGQQETQYF.

The rearrangement joins TRBV13 to TRBJ2-3, with 8 bases identical to TRBD2. In germline, CDR1 is PRHDT, CDR2 FYEKMQ (reference sequence). With V trimmed by 5 bases and J by 5 bases, 9 bases remained unmatched. This CDR3 has 15 amino acids. CDR3 nucleotide sequence: TGTGCCAGCAGCCACGGGAGGGGCCGGGAAGATACGCAGTATTTT. Translated: CASSHGRGREDTQYF.

This clonotype was counted between two and nine times. The chain carries TRBV29-1 and TRBJ2-7, with D maybe TRBD1 (5 bases). The germline gives CDR1 SQVTM, CDR2 ANQGSEA. The CDR3 spans 11 residues. With 3 bases removed from V and 6 bases from J, the gap between germline ends came to 9 bases. The CDR3 DNA reads as TGCAGCGTTGAGAGACAGACCGAGCAGTACTTC. It encodes CSVERQTEQYF.

This clonotype was counted at least ten times. V is TRBV12-3 or TRBV12-4 and J is TRBJ1-1; D possibly corresponds to TRBD1 (5 bases). This CDR3 comprises 15 residues. Between the trimmed V and J ends, which lost 4 bases and 0 bases, there was a span of 12 bases. DNA for the CDR3: TGTGCCAGCAGTTGGAAGGGGCTAATGAACACTGAAGCTTTCTTT. It specifies CASSWKGLMNTEAFF.

The gene calls are TRBV12-3 or TRBV12-4 and TRBJ1-1; D call uncertain. V lost 4 bases and J 8 bases, leaving 8 bases between the germline ends. CDR3 length: 11 amino acids. In nucleotides, the CDR3 is TGTGCCAGCAGTTACGCGTTAGAAGCTTTCTTT. It codes for CASSYALEAFF.